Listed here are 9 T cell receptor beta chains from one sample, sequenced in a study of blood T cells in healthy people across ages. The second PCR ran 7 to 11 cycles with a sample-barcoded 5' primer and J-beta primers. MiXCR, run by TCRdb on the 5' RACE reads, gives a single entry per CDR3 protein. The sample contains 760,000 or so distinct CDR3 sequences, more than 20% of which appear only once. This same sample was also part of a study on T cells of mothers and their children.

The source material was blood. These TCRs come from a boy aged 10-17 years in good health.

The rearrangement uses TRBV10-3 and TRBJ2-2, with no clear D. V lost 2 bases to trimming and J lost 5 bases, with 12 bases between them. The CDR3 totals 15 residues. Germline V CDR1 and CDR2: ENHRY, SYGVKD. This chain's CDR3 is CAISEIRDGTGELFF. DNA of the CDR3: TGTGCCATCAGTGAGATAAGGGATGGTACCGGGGAGCTGTTTTTT.

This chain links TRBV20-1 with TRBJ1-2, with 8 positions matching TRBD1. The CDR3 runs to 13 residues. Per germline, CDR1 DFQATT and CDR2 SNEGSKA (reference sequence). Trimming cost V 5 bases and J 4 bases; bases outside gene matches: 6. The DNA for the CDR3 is TGCAGTGCTGGACAGGGCGATCCCTATGGCTACACCTTC. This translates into CSAGQGDPYGYTF.

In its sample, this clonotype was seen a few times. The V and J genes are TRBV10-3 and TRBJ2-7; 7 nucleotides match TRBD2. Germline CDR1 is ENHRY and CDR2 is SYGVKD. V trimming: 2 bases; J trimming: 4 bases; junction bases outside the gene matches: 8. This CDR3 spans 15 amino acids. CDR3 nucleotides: TGTGCCATCAGTGAGGGGGCGGGAGATTTATACGAGCAGTACTTC. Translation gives CAISEGAGDLYEQYF.

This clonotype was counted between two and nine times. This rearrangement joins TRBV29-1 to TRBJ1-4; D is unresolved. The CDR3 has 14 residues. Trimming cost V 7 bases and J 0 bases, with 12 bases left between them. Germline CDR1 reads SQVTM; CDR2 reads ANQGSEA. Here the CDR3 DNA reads TGCAGCGCCAACACGGACGCAACTAATGAAAAACTGTTTTTT. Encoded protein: CSANTDATNEKLFF.

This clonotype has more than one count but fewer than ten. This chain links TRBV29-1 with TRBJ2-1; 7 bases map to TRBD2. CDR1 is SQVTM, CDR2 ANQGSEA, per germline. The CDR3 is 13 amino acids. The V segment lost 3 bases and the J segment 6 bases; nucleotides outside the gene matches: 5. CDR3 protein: CSVEGPGGNEQFF. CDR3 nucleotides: TGCAGCGTTGAGGGTCCGGGAGGCAATGAGCAGTTCTTC.

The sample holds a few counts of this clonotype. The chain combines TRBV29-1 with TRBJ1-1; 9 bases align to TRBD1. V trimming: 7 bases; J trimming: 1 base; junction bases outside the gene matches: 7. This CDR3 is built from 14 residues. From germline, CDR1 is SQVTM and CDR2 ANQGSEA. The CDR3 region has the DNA TGCAGCGGCGGGACAGGGCAGAGGAACACTGAAGCTTTCTTT. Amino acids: CSGGTGQRNTEAFF.

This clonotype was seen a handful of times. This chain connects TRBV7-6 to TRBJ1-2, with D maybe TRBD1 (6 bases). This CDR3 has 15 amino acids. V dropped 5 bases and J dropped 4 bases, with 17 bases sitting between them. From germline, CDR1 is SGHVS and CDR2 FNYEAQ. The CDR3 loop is CASSPRDNIPYGYTF. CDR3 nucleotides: TGTGCCAGCAGCCCCCGGGACAATATCCCCTATGGCTACACCTTC.

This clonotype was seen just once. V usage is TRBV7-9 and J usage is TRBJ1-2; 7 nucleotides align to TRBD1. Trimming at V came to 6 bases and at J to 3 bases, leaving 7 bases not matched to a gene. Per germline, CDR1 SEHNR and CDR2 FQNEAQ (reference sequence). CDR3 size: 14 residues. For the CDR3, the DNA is TGTGCCAGCAGTCAAGGACAGGCCTACTATGGCTACACCTTC. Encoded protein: CASSQGQAYYGYTF.

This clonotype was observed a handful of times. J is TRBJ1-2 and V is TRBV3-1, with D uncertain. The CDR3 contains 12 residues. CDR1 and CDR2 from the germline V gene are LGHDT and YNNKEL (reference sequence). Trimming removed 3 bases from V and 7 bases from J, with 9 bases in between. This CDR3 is CASSQGQTGYTF. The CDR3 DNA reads TGTGCCAGCAGCCAGGGTCAAACTGGCTACACCTTC.